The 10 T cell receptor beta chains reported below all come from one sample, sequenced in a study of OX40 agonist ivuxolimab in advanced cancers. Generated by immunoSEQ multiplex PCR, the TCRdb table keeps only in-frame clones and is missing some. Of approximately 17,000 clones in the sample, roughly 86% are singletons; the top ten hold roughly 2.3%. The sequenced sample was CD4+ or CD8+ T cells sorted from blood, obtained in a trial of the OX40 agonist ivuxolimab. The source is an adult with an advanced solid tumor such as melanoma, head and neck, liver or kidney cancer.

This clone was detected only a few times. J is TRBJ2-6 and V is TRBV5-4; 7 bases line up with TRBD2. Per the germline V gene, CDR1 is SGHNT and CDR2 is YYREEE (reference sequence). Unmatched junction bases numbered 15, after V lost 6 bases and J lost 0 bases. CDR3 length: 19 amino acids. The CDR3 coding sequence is TGTGCCAGCACCCCGAAGGTGGGCGGGAGTAGCTCTGGGGCCAACGTCCTGACTTTC. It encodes CASTPKVGGSSSGANVLTF.

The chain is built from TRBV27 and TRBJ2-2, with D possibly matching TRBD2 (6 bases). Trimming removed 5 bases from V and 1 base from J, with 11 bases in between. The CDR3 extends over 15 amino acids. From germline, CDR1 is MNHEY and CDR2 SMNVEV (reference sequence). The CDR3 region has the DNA TGTGCCAGCAGTCCCGTGGGGGGGAACACCGGGGAGCTGTTTTTT. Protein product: CASSPVGGNTGELFF.

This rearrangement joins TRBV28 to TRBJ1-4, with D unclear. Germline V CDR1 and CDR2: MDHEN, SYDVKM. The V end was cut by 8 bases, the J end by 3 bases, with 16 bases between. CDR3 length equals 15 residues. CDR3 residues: CASAIDPDANEKLFF. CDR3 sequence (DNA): TGTGCCAGCGCCATCGACCCGGATGCTAATGAAAAACTGTTTTTT.

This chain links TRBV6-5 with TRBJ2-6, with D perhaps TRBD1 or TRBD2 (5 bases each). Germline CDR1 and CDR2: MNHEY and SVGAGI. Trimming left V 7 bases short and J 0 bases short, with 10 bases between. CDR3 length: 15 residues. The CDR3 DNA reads TGTGCCAGCAAGGGACGGGTCTCTGGGGCCAACGTCCTGACTTTC. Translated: CASKGRVSGANVLTF.

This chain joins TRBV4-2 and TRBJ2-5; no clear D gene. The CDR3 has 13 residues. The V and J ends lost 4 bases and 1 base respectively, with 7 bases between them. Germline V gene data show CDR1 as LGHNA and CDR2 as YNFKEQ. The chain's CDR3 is CASSPDRQETQYF. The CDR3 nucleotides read TGTGCCAGCAGCCCTGACCGCCAAGAGACCCAGTACTTC.

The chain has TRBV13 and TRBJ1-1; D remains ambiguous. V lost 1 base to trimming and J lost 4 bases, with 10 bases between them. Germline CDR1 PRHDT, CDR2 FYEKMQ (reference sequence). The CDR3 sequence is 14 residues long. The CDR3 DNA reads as TGTGCCAGCAGCTTAGATGGCCGTGCCACTGAAGCTTTCTTT. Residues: CASSLDGRATEAFF.

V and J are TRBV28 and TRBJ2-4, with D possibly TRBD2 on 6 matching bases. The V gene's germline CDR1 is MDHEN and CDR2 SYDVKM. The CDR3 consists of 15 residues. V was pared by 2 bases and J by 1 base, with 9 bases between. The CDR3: CASSLAGMAKNIQYF. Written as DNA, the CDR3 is TGTGCCAGCAGTTTAGCGGGGATGGCCAAAAACATTCAGTACTTC.

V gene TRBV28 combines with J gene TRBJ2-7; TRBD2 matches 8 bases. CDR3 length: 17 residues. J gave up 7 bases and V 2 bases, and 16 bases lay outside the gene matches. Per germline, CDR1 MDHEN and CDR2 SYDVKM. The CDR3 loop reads CASSLPGGAGGRGEQYF. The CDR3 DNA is TGTGCCAGCAGTTTACCCGGGGGCGCGGGAGGCCGGGGGGAGCAGTACTTC.

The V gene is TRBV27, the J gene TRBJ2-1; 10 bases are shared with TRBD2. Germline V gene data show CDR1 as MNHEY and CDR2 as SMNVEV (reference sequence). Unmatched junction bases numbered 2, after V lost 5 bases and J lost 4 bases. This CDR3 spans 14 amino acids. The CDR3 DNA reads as TGTGCCAGCAGTCCACTAGCGGGGTACAATGAGCAGTTCTTC. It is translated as CASSPLAGYNEQFF.

CDR3 in amino acids: CASSQNLAVAETQYF. CDR3 DNA sequence: TGTGCCAGCAGCCAAAACTTAGCGGTGGCGGAGACCCAGTACTTC. The gene calls are TRBV4-2 and TRBJ2-5, with D possibly being TRBD2 (6 bases). V lost 2 bases, J lost 5 bases, and 15 bases lay in between. CDR1 and CDR2 from the germline V gene are LGHNA and YNFKEQ. This CDR3 has 15 amino acids.